This T cell receptor beta chain is from a study of response to subunit inactivated influenza vaccine. MiXCR, run by TCRdb on the RT-PCR reads, gives a single entry per CDR3 protein. Of hundreds of thousands of distinct CDR3 sequences in the sample, over 11% were seen once. This clonotype was counted only a few times. Trimming pared 6 bases from V and 2 bases from J, leaving 8 bases between. The CDR3 extends over 14 amino acids. Germline V CDR1 and CDR2: MNHEY, SMNVEV (reference sequence). This sample comprised PBMCs from blood, obtained 14 to 15 days before vaccination. The genes are TRBV27 and TRBJ1-6; D perhaps matches TRBD1 (5 bases). This clonotype originated in a man in his fifties or sixties who received an inactivated influenza vaccine. CDR3 loop: CASRRGPYNSPLHF. In DNA form, the CDR3 reads TGTGCCAGCAGGAGGGGCCCCTATAATTCACCCCTCCACTTT.